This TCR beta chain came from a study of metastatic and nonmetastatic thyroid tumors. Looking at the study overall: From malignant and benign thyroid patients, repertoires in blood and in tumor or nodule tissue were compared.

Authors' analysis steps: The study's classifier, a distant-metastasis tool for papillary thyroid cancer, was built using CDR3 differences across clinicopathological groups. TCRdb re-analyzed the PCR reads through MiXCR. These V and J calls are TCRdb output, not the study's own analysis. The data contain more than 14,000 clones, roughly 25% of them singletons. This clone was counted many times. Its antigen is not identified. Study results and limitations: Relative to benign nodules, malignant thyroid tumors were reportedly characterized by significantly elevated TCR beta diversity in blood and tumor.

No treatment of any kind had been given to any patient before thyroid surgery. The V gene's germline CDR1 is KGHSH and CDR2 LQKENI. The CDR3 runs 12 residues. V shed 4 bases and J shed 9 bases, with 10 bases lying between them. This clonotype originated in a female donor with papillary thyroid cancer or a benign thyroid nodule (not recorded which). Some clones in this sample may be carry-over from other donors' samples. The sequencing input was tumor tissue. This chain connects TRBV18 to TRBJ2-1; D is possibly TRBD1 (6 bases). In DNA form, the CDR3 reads TGTGCCAGCTCACTACAGGGACCTGAGCAGTTCTTC. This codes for CASSLQGPEQFF.